Listed here is a single T cell receptor (beta chain). This clone was observed a few times. Its target antigen remains unknown. It has no much larger one-base neighbor in the sample; base qualities were not kept. At the junction V is shortened by 1 base and J by 14 bases, with 15 bases in between. The CDR1 and CDR2 encoded by the germline V gene (reference sequence) are LGHDT and YNNKEL. The CDR3 measures 14 amino acids from cysteine to phenylalanine. Only the CDR3 DNA is retained, 42 bases long and in frame from the first base. Library prep was done by the immunoSEQ multiplex PCR assay. Held by TCRdb, this immuneACCESS table contains in-frame sequences only and omits some clones. Under half of the omission traces to an unresolved V gene where checked; the cause of the rest is unknown. The sample has fewer than 120,000 clones on record, 88% of them singletons. The ten biggest clones cover around 3.5% of the sample.

The data were taken from a study of control samples from healthy donors and cancer patients (dated by TCRdb to the early 2020s). The receptor's source is a woman aged 55-69 years with lung cancer. Material for sequencing was PBMCs. The V and J segments used are TRBV3-1 (or the pseudogene TRBV3-2) and TRBJ1-6, and perhaps TRBD1 as D gene, on 5 matching bases. The nucleotide sequence reads TGTGCCAGCAGCCAAGCCGCCAGCGGACAATCCCTCCACTTT. This yields the protein CASSQAASGQSLHF.